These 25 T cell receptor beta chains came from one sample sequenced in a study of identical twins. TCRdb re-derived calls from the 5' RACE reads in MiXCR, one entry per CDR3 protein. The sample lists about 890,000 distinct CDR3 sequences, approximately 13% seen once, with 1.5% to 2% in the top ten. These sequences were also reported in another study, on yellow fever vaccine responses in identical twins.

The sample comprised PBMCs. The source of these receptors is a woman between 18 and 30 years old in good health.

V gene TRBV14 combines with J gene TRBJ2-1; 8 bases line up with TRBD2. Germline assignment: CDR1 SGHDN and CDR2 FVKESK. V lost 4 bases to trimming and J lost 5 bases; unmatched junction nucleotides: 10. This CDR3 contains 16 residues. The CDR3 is CASSRIGLAYNNEQFF. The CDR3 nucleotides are TGTGCCAGCAGCCGAATCGGACTAGCATATAACAATGAGCAGTTCTTC.

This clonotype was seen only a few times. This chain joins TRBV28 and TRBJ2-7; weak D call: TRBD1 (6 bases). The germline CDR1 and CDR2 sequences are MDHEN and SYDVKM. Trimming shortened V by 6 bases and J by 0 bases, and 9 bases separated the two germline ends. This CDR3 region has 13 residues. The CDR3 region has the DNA TGTGCCAGCAGCGGACAGAGCTCCTACGAGCAGTACGTC. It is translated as CASSGQSSYEQYV.

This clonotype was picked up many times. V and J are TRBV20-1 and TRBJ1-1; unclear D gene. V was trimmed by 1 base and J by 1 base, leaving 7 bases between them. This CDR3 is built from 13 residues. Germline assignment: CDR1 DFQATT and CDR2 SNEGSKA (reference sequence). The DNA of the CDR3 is TGCAGTGCTAGAGGGTTGGGGAACACTGAAGCTTTCTTT. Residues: CSARGLGNTEAFF.

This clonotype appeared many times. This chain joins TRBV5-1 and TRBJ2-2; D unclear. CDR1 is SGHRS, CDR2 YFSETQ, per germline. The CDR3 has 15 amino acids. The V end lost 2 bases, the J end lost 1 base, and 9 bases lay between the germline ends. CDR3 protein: CASSLGRMNTGELFF. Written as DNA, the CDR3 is TGCGCCAGCAGCTTAGGGCGGATGAACACCGGGGAGCTGTTTTTT.

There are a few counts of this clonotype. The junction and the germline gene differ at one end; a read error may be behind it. CDR3 DNA: TGTGCCAGCAGCCAAGTGGGGGGGCCTCGCCTCTTC. Translated: CASSQVGGPRLF. J is TRBJ2-5 and V is TRBV3-1; perhaps TRBD2 as D (7 bases). The CDR3 is 12 amino acids. Per germline, CDR1 LGHDT and CDR2 YNNKEL (reference sequence).

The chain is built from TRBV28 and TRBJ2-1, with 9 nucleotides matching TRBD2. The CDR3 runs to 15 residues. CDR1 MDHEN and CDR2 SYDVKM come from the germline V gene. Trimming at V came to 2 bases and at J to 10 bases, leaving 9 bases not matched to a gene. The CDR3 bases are TGTGCCAGCAGTTTAGTCCGCGGGGGGGCTCGCGAGCAGTTCTTC. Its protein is CASSLVRGGAREQFF.

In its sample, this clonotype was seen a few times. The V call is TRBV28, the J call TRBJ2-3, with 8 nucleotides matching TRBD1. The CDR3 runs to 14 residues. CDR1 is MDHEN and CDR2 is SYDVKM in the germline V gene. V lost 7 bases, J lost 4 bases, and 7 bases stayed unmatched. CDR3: CASTLTGGSDTQYF. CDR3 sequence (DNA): TGTGCCAGCACTCTCACAGGGGGATCAGATACGCAGTATTTT.

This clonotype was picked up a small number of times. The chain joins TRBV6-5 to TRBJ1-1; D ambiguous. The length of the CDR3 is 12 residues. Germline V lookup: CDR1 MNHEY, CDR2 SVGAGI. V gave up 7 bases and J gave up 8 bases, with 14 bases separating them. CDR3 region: CASTHPDGEAFF. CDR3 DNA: TGTGCCAGCACCCACCCAGACGGGGAAGCTTTCTTT.

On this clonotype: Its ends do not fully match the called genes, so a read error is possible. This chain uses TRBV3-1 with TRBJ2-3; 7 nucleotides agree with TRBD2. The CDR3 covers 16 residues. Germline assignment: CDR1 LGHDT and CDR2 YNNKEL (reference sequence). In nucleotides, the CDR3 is TGTGCCGGCAGCCAAGATTCACGGGAGGTTTTAGATACGCAGTATTTT. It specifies CAGSQDSREVLDTQYF.

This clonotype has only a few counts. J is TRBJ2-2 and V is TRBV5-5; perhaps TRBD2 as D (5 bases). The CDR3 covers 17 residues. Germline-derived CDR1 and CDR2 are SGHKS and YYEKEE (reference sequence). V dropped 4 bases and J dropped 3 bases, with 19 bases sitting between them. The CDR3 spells CASSTGDVDGYTGELFF. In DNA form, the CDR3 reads TGTGCCAGCAGCACCGGGGATGTCGACGGATACACCGGGGAGCTGTTTTTT.

This chain's CDR3 is CASSQEVRETQYF. CDR3 nucleotide sequence: TGTGCCAGCAGCCAAGAAGTAAGGGAGACCCAGTACTTC. This chain links TRBV14 with TRBJ2-5; D is unclear. This CDR3 is built from 13 residues. Germline V gives CDR1 SGHDN, CDR2 FVKESK. V was trimmed by 0 bases and J by 5 bases, leaving 7 bases between them. Together with reference TRBV14 and TRBJ2-5, the CDR3 gives the full variable domain: EAGVTQFPSHSVIEKGQTVTLRCDPISGHDNLYWYRRVMGKEIKFLLHFVKESKQDESGMPNNRFLAERTGGTYSTLKVQPAELEDSGVYFCASSQEVRETQYFGPGTRLLVL.

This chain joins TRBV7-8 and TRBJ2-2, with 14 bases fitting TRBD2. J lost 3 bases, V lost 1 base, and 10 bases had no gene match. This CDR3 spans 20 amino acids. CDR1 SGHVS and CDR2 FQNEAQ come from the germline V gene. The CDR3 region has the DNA TGTGCCAGCAGCTTAGTGAGACTAGCGGGAGGGGAGAGATACACCGGGGAGCTGTTTTTT. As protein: CASSLVRLAGGERYTGELFF.

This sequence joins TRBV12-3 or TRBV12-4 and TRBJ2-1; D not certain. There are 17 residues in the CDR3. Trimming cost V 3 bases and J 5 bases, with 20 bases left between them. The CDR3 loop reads CASSFEISPTWNNEQFF. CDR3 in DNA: TGTGCCAGCAGTTTTGAGATTTCGCCTACTTGGAACAATGAGCAGTTCTTC.

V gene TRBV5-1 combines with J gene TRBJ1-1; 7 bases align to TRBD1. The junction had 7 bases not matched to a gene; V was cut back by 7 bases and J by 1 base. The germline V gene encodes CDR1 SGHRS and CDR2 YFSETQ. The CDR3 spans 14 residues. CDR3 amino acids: CASGTDTTNTEAFF. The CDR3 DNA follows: TGCGCCAGCGGGACAGATACGACGAACACTGAAGCTTTCTTT.

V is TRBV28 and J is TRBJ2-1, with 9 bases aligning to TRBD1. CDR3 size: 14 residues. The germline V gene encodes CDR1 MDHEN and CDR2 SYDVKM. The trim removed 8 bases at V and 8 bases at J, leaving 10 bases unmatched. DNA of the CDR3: TGTGCCAGCCAGGGACAGGGATATGGCGATGAGCAGTTCTTC. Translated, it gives CASQGQGYGDEQFF. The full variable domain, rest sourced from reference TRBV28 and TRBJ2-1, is DVKVTQSSRYLVKRTGEKVFLECVQDMDHENMFWYRQDPGLGLRLIYFSYDVKMKEKGDIPEGYSVSREKKERFSLILESASTNQTSMYLCASQGQGYGDEQFFGPGTRLTVL.

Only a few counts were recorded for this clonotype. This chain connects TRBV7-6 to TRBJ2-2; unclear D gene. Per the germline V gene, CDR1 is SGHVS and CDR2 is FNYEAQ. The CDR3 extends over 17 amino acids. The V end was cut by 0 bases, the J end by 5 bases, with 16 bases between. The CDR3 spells CASSLALKDATTGELFF. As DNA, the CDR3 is TGTGCCAGCAGCTTAGCGCTAAAGGACGCCACTACCGGGGAGCTGTTTTTT. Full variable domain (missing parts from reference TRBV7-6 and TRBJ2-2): GAGVSQSPRYKVTKRGQDVALRCDPISGHVSLYWYRQALGQGPEFLTYFNYEAQQDKSGLPNDRFSAERPEGSISTLTIQRTEQRDSAMYRCASSLALKDATTGELFFGEGSRLTVL.

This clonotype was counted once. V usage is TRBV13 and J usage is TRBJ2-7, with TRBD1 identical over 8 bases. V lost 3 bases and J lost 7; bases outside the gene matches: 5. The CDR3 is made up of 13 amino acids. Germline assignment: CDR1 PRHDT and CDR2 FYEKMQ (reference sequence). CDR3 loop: CASSLTGALEQYF. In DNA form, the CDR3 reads TGTGCCAGCAGCTTGACAGGGGCATTAGAGCAGTACTTC.

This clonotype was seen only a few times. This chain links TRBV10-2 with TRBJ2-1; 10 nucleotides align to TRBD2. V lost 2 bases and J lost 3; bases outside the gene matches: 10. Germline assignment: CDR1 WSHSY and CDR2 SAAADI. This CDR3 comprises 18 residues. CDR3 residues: CASSEVGGLAGVYNEQFF. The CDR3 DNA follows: TGCGCCAGCAGTGAGGTGGGGGGTCTAGCGGGAGTCTACAATGAGCAGTTCTTC.

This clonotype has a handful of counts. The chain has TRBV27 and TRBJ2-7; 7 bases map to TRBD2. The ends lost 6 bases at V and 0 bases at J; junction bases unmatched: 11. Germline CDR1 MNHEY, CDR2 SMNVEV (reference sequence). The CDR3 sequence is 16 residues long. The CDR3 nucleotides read TGTGCCAGCAGAGAGGGACCGGGACTACACTCCTACGAGCAGTACTTC. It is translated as CASREGPGLHSYEQYF.

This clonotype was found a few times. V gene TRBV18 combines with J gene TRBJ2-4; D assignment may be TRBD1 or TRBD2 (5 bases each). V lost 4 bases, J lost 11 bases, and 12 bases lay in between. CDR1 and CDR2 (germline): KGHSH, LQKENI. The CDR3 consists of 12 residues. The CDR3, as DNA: TGTGCCAGCTCACATACGCAGGGAGTTCAGTACTTC. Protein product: CASSHTQGVQYF.

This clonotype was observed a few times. The CDR3 loop is CASSLFRDSHEQYF. DNA for the CDR3: TGTGCCAGCAGTTTATTTCGGGACAGCCACGAGCAGTACTTC. J is TRBJ2-7 and V is TRBV28, with 7 bases aligning to TRBD1. The V gene end was trimmed by 1 base and the J gene end by 5 bases; junction bases not matched to a gene: 5. The CDR3 spans 14 residues. Germline lookup yields CDR1 MDHEN and CDR2 SYDVKM.

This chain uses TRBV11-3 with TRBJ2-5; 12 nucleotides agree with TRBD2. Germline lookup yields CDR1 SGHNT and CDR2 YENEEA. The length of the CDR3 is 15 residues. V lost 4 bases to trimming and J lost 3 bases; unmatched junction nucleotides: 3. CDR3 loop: CASSSRTSGKETQYF. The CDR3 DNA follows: TGTGCCAGCAGCTCCAGGACTAGCGGGAAAGAGACCCAGTACTTC.

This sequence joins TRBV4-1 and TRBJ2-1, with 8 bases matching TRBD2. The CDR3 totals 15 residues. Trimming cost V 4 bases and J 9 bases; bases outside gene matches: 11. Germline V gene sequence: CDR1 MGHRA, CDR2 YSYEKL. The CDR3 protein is CASSLPGLDQSEQFF. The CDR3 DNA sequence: TGCGCCAGCAGCCTACCGGGACTAGATCAAAGTGAGCAGTTCTTC.

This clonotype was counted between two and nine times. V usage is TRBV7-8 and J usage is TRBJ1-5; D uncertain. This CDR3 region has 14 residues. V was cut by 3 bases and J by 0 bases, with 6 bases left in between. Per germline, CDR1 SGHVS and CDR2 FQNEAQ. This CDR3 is CASSFLDSNQPQHF. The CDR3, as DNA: TGTGCCAGCAGCTTTTTAGATAGCAATCAGCCCCAGCATTTT.

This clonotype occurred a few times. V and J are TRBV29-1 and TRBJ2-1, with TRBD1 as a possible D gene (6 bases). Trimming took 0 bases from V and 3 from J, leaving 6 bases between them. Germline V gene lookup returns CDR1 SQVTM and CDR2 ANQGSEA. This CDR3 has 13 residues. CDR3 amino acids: CSVEEGGYNEQFF. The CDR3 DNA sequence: TGCAGCGTTGAAGAAGGGGGCTACAATGAGCAGTTCTTC.